Following are 8 T cell receptor beta chains from one sample sequenced in a study of beta chain features in type 1 diabetes. Findings of the study overall: The study found moderately but significantly shorter TCRB CDR3s in all four CD4+ subsets of Type 1 diabetes patients.

No antigen is known for these receptors. The investigators reverse transcribed all of the isolated RNA, so they sequenced expressed TCRB transcripts. Assay used: immunoSEQ multiplex PCR; TCRdb lists only in-frame clones, some missing. The sample consists of some 660,000 clones, around 15% of them appearing once. Sequenced input: naive CD4+ T cells from blood. All receptors come from a man between 18 and 35 years old with type 1 diabetes.

This chain connects TRBV25-1 to TRBJ1-5, with no clear D. Trimming removed 6 bases from V and 5 bases from J, with 14 bases in between. The germline V gene encodes CDR1 MGHDK and CDR2 SYGVNS. This CDR3 contains 14 residues. CDR3 amino acids: CASRGSTGHQPQHF. CDR3 coding DNA: TGTGCCAGCAGAGGATCAACTGGGCATCAGCCCCAGCATTTT.

This clone was seen a few times. The chain employs TRBV7-9 and TRBJ2-7; no clear D. This CDR3 spans 12 amino acids. V gave up 5 bases and J gave up 5 bases, with 10 bases separating them. The germline CDR1 and CDR2 sequences are SEHNR and FQNEAQ (reference sequence). The DNA for the CDR3 is TGTGCCAGCAGCCCCCGAGATGACGAGCAGTACTTC. Translation gives CASSPRDDEQYF.

This chain joins TRBV7-2 and TRBJ1-2, with TRBD1 as a possible D gene (6 bases). The germline V gene encodes CDR1 SGHTA and CDR2 FQGNSA. The CDR3 spans 16 residues. V was shortened by 1 base and J by 2 bases, with 14 bases between the two germline ends. This chain's CDR3 is CASSLGPGEGNYGYTF. The DNA of the CDR3 is TGTGCCAGCAGCTTAGGCCCAGGGGAGGGAAACTATGGCTACACCTTC.

A few counts support this clone. The chain has TRBV5-1 and TRBJ1-1; D gene uncertain. CDR1 is SGHRS and CDR2 is YFSETQ in the germline V gene. The CDR3 is 14 amino acids. Trimming pared 3 bases from V and 7 bases from J, leaving 16 bases between. In DNA form, the CDR3 reads TGCGCCAGCAGCTCGGGGAGGGTCACGGATGAAGCTTTCTTT. Translating it yields CASSSGRVTDEAFF.

This clone came up a few times. The CDR3 DNA reads TGTGCCAGCAGTCCGAGGGGCGGCCTGCAGTTCTTC. This gives the protein CASSPRGGLQFF. The chain couples TRBV27 to TRBJ2-1, with D perhaps TRBD1 or TRBD2 (5 bases each). The ends were cut back, 5 bases at V and 12 bases at J, with 14 bases in the middle. CDR1 and CDR2 (germline): MNHEY, SMNVEV (reference sequence). This CDR3 is built from 12 residues.

This clone has a handful of counts. The CDR3 spells CASSLLGAGELFF. In DNA form, the CDR3 reads TGCGCCAGCAGCTTGTTAGGGGCCGGGGAGCTGTTTTTT. The chain recombines TRBV5-1 with TRBJ2-2; D is perhaps TRBD1 (5 bases). Trimming removed 1 base from V and 6 bases from J, with 7 bases in between. This CDR3 contains 13 residues. CDR1 SGHRS and CDR2 YFSETQ come from the germline V gene.

V is TRBV5-6 and J is TRBJ1-5; TRBD1 might be the D (5 bases). The CDR3 is 13 residues long. V was shortened by 4 bases and J by 5 bases, with 10 bases between the two germline ends. Per the germline V gene, CDR1 is SGHDT and CDR2 is YYEEEE. DNA for the CDR3: TGTGCCAGCAGCGGGGGGGAATATCAGCCCCAGCATTTT. Its translation is CASSGGEYQPQHF.

This clone occurred a few times. The gene calls are TRBV18 and TRBJ1-2; 7 nucleotides agree with TRBD1. The trim removed 3 bases at V and 2 bases at J, leaving 9 bases unmatched. CDR3 length equals 16 residues. Germline CDR1 and CDR2: KGHSH and LQKENI. The CDR3 sequence: CASSPQPGQKNYGYTF. In DNA, the CDR3 is TGTGCCAGCTCACCCCAACCGGGACAGAAAAACTATGGCTACACCTTC. The full variable domain, completed using reference TRBV18 and TRBJ1-2, is NAGVMQNPRHLVRRRGQEARLRCSPMKGHSHVYWYRQLPEEGLKFMVYLQKENIIDESGMPKERFSAEFPKEGPSILRIQQVVRGDSAAYFCASSPQPGQKNYGYTFGSGTRLTVV.